This T cell receptor beta chain appears in the sequencing data of a study of beta chain features in type 1 diabetes. Overall study findings and caveats: Patients' naive, central memory and Treg TCRB repertoires seemed closer to one another than those of healthy donors.

Worth noting for this clone: What it binds is not known.

The investigators reverse transcribed all of the isolated RNA, so they sequenced expressed TCRB transcripts. Libraries were prepared by immunoSEQ multiplex PCR; TCRdb keeps only in-frame clonotypes and omits some of them. Found here are fewer than 650,000 clones, 15% to 18% of them singletons; the top ten hold approximately 0.099%. CD45RO/CCR7/CD25/CD127/CD95/CD27 staining was used to isolate CD4+ naive, central memory, regulatory and stem cell-like memory cells by sorting. The CDR3 covers 16 residues. J gave up 2 bases and V 4 bases, and 5 bases lay outside the gene matches. Germline CDR1 reads LNHDA; CDR2 reads SQIVND (reference sequence).

The receptor comes from a man aged 18 to 29 in good health. The chain uses TRBV19 and TRBJ2-6, with TRBD1 identical over 7 bases. Sequencing was done on a sample of naive CD4+ T cells from blood. The CDR3 DNA reads TGTGCCAGTAGTAGACAGGGCTTCGCTGGGGCCAACGTCCTGACTTTC. Amino acid sequence: CASSRQGFAGANVLTF.